This T cell receptor beta chain was observed in a study of control samples from healthy donors and cancer patients. The table came from immunoSEQ multiplex PCR; TCRdb's copy has only in-frame clones and leaves some out. There are under 200,000 clones in the sample; approximately 94% occur only once, and 8.5% lies in the top ten. This clone has more than one count but fewer than ten. Trimming removed 8 bases at V and 8 bases at J, with 15 bases between. The germline CDR1 and CDR2 sequences are WNHNN and SYGVQD (reference sequence). This CDR3 spans 13 amino acids. Specimen: blood. The chain uses TRBV10-1 and TRBJ1-4; D is ambiguous. The sequence was obtained from a woman aged 40 to 49 in good health. The CDR3: CASQAYRQEKLFF. DNA of the CDR3: TGCGCCAGCCAGGCTTACCGACAAGAAAAACTGTTTTTT.